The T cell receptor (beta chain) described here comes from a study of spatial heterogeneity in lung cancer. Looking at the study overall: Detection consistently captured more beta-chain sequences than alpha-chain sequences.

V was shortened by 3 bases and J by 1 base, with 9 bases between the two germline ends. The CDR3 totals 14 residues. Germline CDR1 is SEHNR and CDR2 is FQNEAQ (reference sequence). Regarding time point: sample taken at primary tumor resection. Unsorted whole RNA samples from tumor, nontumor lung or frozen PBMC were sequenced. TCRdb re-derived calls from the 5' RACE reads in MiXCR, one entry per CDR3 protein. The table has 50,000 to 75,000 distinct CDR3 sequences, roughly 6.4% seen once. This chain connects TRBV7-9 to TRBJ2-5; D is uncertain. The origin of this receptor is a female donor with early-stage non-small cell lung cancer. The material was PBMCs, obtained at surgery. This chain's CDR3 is CASSFSHTQETQYF. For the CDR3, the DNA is TGTGCCAGCAGCTTTAGTCACACCCAAGAGACCCAGTACTTC.